A selection of T cell receptor beta chains follows, all from one sample in a study of blood T cell repertoires in COVID-19. The protocol was immunoSEQ multiplex PCR, while the TCRdb copy is restricted to in-frame clones and leaves out a portion. Among 150,000 to 200,000 clones listed, 80% to 95% were seen once. The sequenced material came from peripheral blood. The receptors derive from a woman in her forties or fifties with acute or convalescent COVID-19. The CDR3 runs from the conserved cysteine through the conserved F or W. The D gene is left open where the match is weak. Size tells how often a clone was seen (once, few, many) or the class of an expanded clone, and some rows leave it out.

J,D,size,V,CDR3,DNA
TRBJ2-7,.,once,TRBV3-1/TRBV3-2,CASSRGQVSRSYEQYF,TGTGCCAGCAGCCGTGGGCAAGTGAGTCGCTCCTACGAGCAGTACTTC
TRBJ1-1,TRBD1,.,TRBV2,CASMGRTGGVLDTEAFF,TGTGCCAGCATGGGTAGGACAGGGGGCGTCTTAGACACTGAAGCTTTCTTT
TRBJ2-7,.,.,TRBV5-1,CASSKTTGEQYF,TGCGCCAGCAGCAAAACTACGGGCGAGCAGTACTTC
TRBJ1-2,TRBD1,.,TRBV18,CASSPAYRGNSYGYTF,TGTGCCAGCTCACCGGCTTACAGGGGAAATAGCTATGGCTACACCTTC
TRBJ2-2,.,.,TRBV25-1,CASSVTTGNTGELFF,TGTGCCAGCAGCGTAACTACAGGGAACACCGGGGAGCTGTTTTTT
TRBJ1-1,.,.,TRBV7-3,CASGLERNTEAFF,TGTGCCAGCGGCTTAGAGAGGAACACTGAAGCTTTCTTT
TRBJ1-4,.,.,TRBV11-2,CASRPAGRNSEKLFF,TGTGCCAGCAGACCAGCAGGGCGGAATAGTGAAAAACTGTTTTTT
TRBJ2-2,.,.,TRBV24-1,CATSDNPGAGTELFF,TGTGCCACCAGTGACAATCCGGGAGCTGGAACGGAGCTGTTTTTT
TRBJ2-1,.,.,TRBV10-3,CAIMTTGDPDNEQFF,TGTGCCATCATGACGACAGGCGACCCCGACAATGAGCAGTTCTTC
TRBJ1-1,.,.,TRBV5-6,CASSLGYPRENTEAFF,TGTGCCAGCAGCTTAGGTTATCCGAGGGAGAACACTGAAGCTTTCTTT
TRBJ2-1,.,.,TRBV24-1,CATSDLSGRGNEQFF,TGTGCCACCAGTGATTTAAGCGGCAGGGGCAATGAGCAGTTCTTC
TRBJ1-1,.,.,TRBV7-6,CASSLEGQGYMNTEAFF,TGTGCCAGCAGCTTAGAAGGCCAGGGATACATGAACACTGAAGCTTTCTTT
TRBJ2-1,.,.,TRBV28,CASSFRAGGQFF,TGTGCCAGCAGTTTTAGGGCGGGCGGGCAGTTCTTC
TRBJ1-5,TRBD1,.,TRBV19,CASIPTGISNQPQHF,TGTGCCAGTATTCCGACAGGGATTAGCAATCAGCCCCAGCATTTT
TRBJ2-1,.,.,TRBV5-6,CASSRGNPLDEQFF,TGTGCCAGCAGTAGGGGCAACCCCCTGGATGAGCAGTTCTTC
TRBJ1-2,TRBD1,.,TRBV9,CASSVGTGPNYGYTF,TGTGCCAGCAGCGTAGGGACAGGTCCTAACTATGGCTACACCTTC
TRBJ2-7,.,.,TRBV29-1,CSVDIQGSGEQYF,TGCAGCGTTGATATACAGGGTTCGGGGGAGCAGTACTTC
TRBJ2-1,TRBD2,.,TRBV7-2,CASSPRTSGNNEQFF,TGTGCCAGCAGCCCAAGGACTAGCGGGAACAATGAGCAGTTCTTC
TRBJ2-7,.,.,TRBV12-3/TRBV12-4,CASSFSVDEQYF,TGTGCCAGCAGTTTCTCGGTGGACGAGCAGTACTTC
TRBJ2-7,TRBD1,.,TRBV2,CASTRGQSEPYEQYF,TGTGCCAGCACTCGGGGACAGTCAGAGCCCTACGAGCAGTACTTC
TRBJ2-1,.,.,TRBV27,CASNDLARRSDEQFF,TGTGCCAGCAACGACTTAGCGAGACGGAGTGATGAGCAGTTCTTC
TRBJ1-2,.,.,TRBV29-1,CSVELGGTNYGYTF,TGCAGCGTTGAATTGGGCGGGACGAACTATGGCTACACCTTC
TRBJ2-2,TRBD1,few,TRBV29-1,CSVDARGPAGELFF,TGCAGCGTTGATGCCAGGGGGCCGGCCGGGGAGCTGTTTTTT
TRBJ2-1,.,.,TRBV5-4,CASSLGTPNEQFF,TGTGCCAGCAGCTTGGGGACTCCCAATGAGCAGTTCTTC
TRBJ2-7,.,.,TRBV7-2,CASSSAYEQYF,TGTGCCAGCAGCTCCGCCTACGAGCAGTACTTC
TRBJ1-1,.,.,TRBV6-4,CASSDSMNTEAFF,TGTGCCAGCAGTGACTCTATGAACACTGAAGCTTTCTTT
TRBJ1-2,TRBD1,once,TRBV6-5,CASRSSGTDYGYTF,TGTGCCAGCAGGAGCTCCGGGACAGATTATGGCTACACCTTC
TRBJ2-1,.,.,TRBV7-6,CASSLGAGSSYNEQFF,TGTGCCAGCAGCTTAGGTGCGGGAAGCTCCTACAATGAGCAGTTCTTC
TRBJ2-3,TRBD2,.,TRBV3-1/TRBV3-2,CASSQEKLAGGSTDTQYF,TGTGCCAGCAGCCAAGAAAAACTAGCGGGGGGAAGCACAGATACGCAGTATTTT
TRBJ1-5,.,once,TRBV6-4,CASSEPGGSDQPQHF,TGTGCCAGCAGTGAACCGGGTGGATCGGATCAGCCCCAGCATTTT
TRBJ2-6,.,.,TRBV5-6,CASSEGLSGANVLTF,TGTGCCAGCAGTGAGGGACTCTCTGGGGCCAACGTCCTGACTTTC
TRBJ2-7,TRBD1,.,TRBV29-1,CSVEFSGQGSAYEQYF,TGCAGCGTTGAATTCTCCGGACAGGGAAGTGCCTACGAGCAGTACTTC
TRBJ1-2,TRBD1,once,TRBV28,CASSLGTGGYGYTF,TGTGCCAGCAGTTTAGGGACAGGGGGATATGGCTACACCTTC
TRBJ2-3,.,.,TRBV28,CASSLRGYSTDTQYF,TGTGCCAGCAGTTTACGGGGTTATAGCACAGATACGCAGTATTTT
TRBJ1-1,.,.,TRBV7-2,CASSPNGRGAFF,TGTGCCAGCAGCCCAAACGGTCGGGGAGCTTTCTTT
TRBJ2-1,TRBD2,.,TRBV7-3,CASSFGGALAGAEEQFF,TGTGCCAGCAGCTTTGGGGGCGCGTTAGCGGGAGCAGAAGAGCAGTTCTTC
TRBJ1-4,.,.,TRBV19,CASSVTATNEKLFF,TGTGCCAGTAGTGTTACTGCAACTAATGAAAAACTGTTTTTT
TRBJ2-2,.,.,TRBV18,CASSPKLPGTGELFF,TGTGCCAGCTCACCGAAATTGCCGGGAACCGGGGAGCTGTTTTTT
TRBJ1-1,.,.,TRBV7-9,CASSLGGVDTEAFF,TGTGCCAGCAGCTTAGGGGGAGTCGACACTGAAGCTTTCTTT
TRBJ2-3,TRBD1,once,TRBV3-1/TRBV3-2,CASSQDNRGADTQYF,TGTGCCAGCAGCCAAGATAACAGGGGCGCAGATACGCAGTATTTT
TRBJ1-6,.,.,TRBV10-3,CAIQGSSYNSPLHF,TGTGCCATTCAGGGGAGCTCCTATAATTCACCCCTCCACTTT
TRBJ2-7,.,.,TRBV19,CASSPHSQGSPYF,TGTGCCAGTAGTCCCCATTCCCAGGGTTCTCCGTACTTC
TRBJ1-3,.,.,TRBV6-6,CASGRVGPSGNTIYF,TGTGCCAGCGGCCGGGTCGGTCCCTCTGGAAACACCATATATTTT